The rows below give T cell receptor beta chains drawn from one sample of a study of tumor-infiltrating lymphocytes in oesophageal squamous cell carcinoma. TCRdb ran MiXCR on the reads and lists one entry per CDR3 protein. The sample holds over 9,000 distinct CDR3 sequences, around 56% seen once. Sequenced sample: blood. Receptors originate from a female donor with esophageal squamous cell carcinoma. The CDR3 runs from the conserved cysteine through the conserved F or W. D genes are given only for firm matches. The size field is filled for only some rows; it gives once, few, many or a size class.

16	NA	TRBV7-6	TRBD2	TRBJ2-3	CASSLVGLAGGDTQYF	TGTGCCAGCAGCTTAGTGGGACTAGCGGGAGGTGATACGCAGTATTTT
14	NA	TRBV19	TRBD1	TRBJ2-1	CASSRDRFNSPLHF	TGTGCCAGTAGTAGGGACAGGTTTAATTCACCCCTCCACTTC
15	NA	TRBV7-6	NA	TRBJ2-7	CASSLEGWGLYEQYF	TGTGCCAGCAGCTTAGAGGGATGGGGTTTGTACGAGCAGTACTTC
13	few	TRBV7-3	NA	TRBJ1-1	CASSLDRLTEAFF	TGTGCCAGCAGCTTAGACAGGCTCACTGAAGCTTTCTTT
16	NA	TRBV2	TRBD2	TRBJ2-1	CASSEVTSGTYNEQFF	TGTGCCAGCAGTGAGGTCACTAGCGGAACCTACAATGAGCAGTTCTTC
12	NA	TRBV7-9	NA	TRBJ2-5	CASSNDWETQYF	TGTGCCAGCAGCAATGATTGGGAGACCCAGTACTTC
15	NA	TRBV7-2	NA	TRBJ2-7	CASSPVGAFSYEQYF	TGTGCCAGCAGCCCTGTGGGCGCGTTCTCCTACGAGCAGTACTTC
14	NA	TRBV7-2	TRBD2	TRBJ2-4	CASSLVRDYSKQYF	TGTGCCAGCAGCTTAGTCCGGGACTACTCTAAGCAGTACTTC
15	NA	TRBV7-3	TRBD2	TRBJ2-5	CASSLTSGEVETQYF	TGTGCCAGCAGCTTAACGAGCGGGGAGGTGGAGACCCAGTACTTC
15	once	TRBV7-2	NA	TRBJ2-5	CASSPAWARQETQYF	TGTGCCAGCAGCCCTGCATGGGCCCGCCAAGAGACCCAGTACTTC
14	NA	TRBV7-2	NA	TRBJ1-1	CASTLRIMNTEAFF	TGTGCCAGCACCCTACGTATAATGAACACTGAAGCTTTCTTT
13	NA	TRBV10-2	NA	TRBJ2-7	CASSRQGDYEQYF	TGCGCCAGCAGTCGTCAGGGAGACTACGAGCAGTACTTC
14	NA	TRBV7-2	NA	TRBJ1-1	CASSLGGVRTEAFF	TGTGCCAGCAGCTTAGGAGGGGTGCGCACTGAAGCTTTCTTT